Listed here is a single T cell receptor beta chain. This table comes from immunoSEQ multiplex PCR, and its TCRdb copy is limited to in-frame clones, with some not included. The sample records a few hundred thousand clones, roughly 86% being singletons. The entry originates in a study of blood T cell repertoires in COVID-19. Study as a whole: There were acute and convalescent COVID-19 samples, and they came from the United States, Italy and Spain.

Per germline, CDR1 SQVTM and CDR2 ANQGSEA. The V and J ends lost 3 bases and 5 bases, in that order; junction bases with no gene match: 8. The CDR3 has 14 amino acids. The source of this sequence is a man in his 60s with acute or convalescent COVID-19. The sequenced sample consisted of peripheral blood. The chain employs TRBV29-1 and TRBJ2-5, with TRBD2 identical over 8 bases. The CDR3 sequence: CSVDGGAGSETQYF. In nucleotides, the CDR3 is TGCAGCGTTGACGGGGGGGCCGGTAGCGAGACCCAGTACTTC.